This TCR beta chain was found in a study of blood T cell repertoires in COVID-19 (dated by TCRdb to the early 2020s). For the study in its entirety: Samples from collaborators originated in the United States, Italy and Spain and spanned both the acute and convalescent phases of COVID-19. The material from the prospective study consisted of cDNA or gDNA derived from T cells, B-cell-depleted T cells, or PBMCs. Subjects who had been exposed to COVID-19, were actively infected with it, or had recovered from it provided the deeply sampled blood TCRbeta repertoires that made up the dataset. The repertoires were made available in a free public database intended to serve as a resource for research on the immune response to SARS-CoV-2. The samples were drawn from two sources: the first 160 participants of the ongoing ImmuneRACE study, and 950 to 1,500 subjects contributed by 6 global collaborators. A de-identified subject ID, COVID-19 status, age in years and sex were almost always included in the sample metadata. Where HLA class I and class II types were available, the types were taken from metadata supplied by the sample provider, not from assay-based typing.

As to this clone: Its binding antigen is unknown. No clone much larger than this one lies a single base away; base qualities are absent.

What the work shows at the level of the full study, not this receptor alone: Clinical and demographic metadata were provided uncurated, with the amount varying by source and participant.

In Seattle, one collaborating source enrolled patients while the infection was active and tracked those patients longitudinally over the course of disease. The collaborating institutions used their own protocols to collect whole blood in K2EDTA tubes. Collaborator samples were shipped for TCRbeta analysis as frozen whole blood, isolated PBMCs, or DNA extracted from either sample type. Relative to germline, V is missing 3 bases and J is missing 5 bases, with 2 bases of the junction outside any gene match. The germline V gene sets CDR1 to KGHSH and CDR2 to LQKENI. From the cysteine through the phenylalanine, the CDR3 covers 15 amino acids. The kept DNA is CDR3 alone, 45 bases in frame from the first base. TCRbeta CDR3 regions were amplified from genomic DNA by means of the immunoSEQ Assay, a bias-controlled multiplex PCR. The original methods were these. The number of nucleated cells in each sample was estimated by amplification of reference gene primers within the assay. To quantify the absolute abundance of each unique TCRbeta CDR3 rearrangement, sequence reads were collapsed and filtered. For each sample, productive Simpson clonality was calculated by taking the square root of Simpson's diversity index across productive rearrangements. TCRdb's version of the immuneACCESS table is confined to in-frame rearrangements and falls short of the full clone set. An unresolved V gene accounts for under half of the shortfall where checked; the remainder is of unknown origin. D and trimming come from the DNA, and the V and J calls and clone size come from that table. For this sample the table gives 200,000 to 250,000 clones, of which around 90% were detected only once. The ten largest clones take up 0.75% to 1% of the sample.

This sequence uses TRBV18 and TRBJ2-1, and TRBD2 matches 12 of the central bases. This sequence originates from a man in his sixties with COVID-19, enrolled during active disease. The sample taken for sequencing was peripheral blood. The CDR3 here reads CASSPGLAGNNEQFF. The base sequence is TGTGCCAGCTCACCCGGACTAGCGGGGAACAATGAGCAGTTCTTC.